The clone carrying this TCR beta chain was counted at least ten times. Assay: immunoSEQ multiplex PCR; the TCRdb copy retains only in-frame clones and omits some. Observed in the sample are about 30,000 clones, none of them singletons. This CDR3 is built from 15 residues. The germline V gene encodes CDR1 SEHNR and CDR2 FQNEAQ (reference sequence). J lost 4 bases, V lost 2 bases, and 4 bases had no gene match. This sample was included in a study of T cells after posttransplantation cyclophosphamide. Sequencing input: PBMCs. The receptor comes from a woman aged 55-70 years in good health, CMV-negative, and a related stem cell transplant donor. V usage is TRBV7-9 and J usage is TRBJ1-3, with 8 bases identical to TRBD1. The CDR3 DNA reads TGTGCCAGCAGCTTAAAGGACAGGGCGGGAAACACCATATATTTT. As protein: CASSLKDRAGNTIYF.